Each of the 17 T cell receptor beta chains below was sequenced from the same sample in a study of regulatory T cells in long-lasting Graves disease. As for time point: newly diagnosed GD, antithyroid drugs for less than 3 months. From PBMCs, RNA was extracted and then used to make the TCR library. The TCR beta library used iRepertoire HTBI primers with Arm-PCR amplification of CDR3. MiXCR, applied by TCRdb to the multiplex PCR reads, yields one record per CDR3 protein. The table lists around 460,000 distinct CDR3 sequences, 14% of them singletons. Separately, the same data were catalogued under a study of T cells in Graves' hyperthyroidism and ophthalmopathy.

This material consisted of peripheral blood mononuclear cells (PBMCs), taken at new diagnosis, from a patient treated with antithyroid drugs. The receptor source for this set is a woman between 50 and 59 years old with Graves disease.

The table lists this clonotype with many counts. The chain employs TRBV28 and TRBJ2-4; D is uncertain. CDR1 is MDHEN and CDR2 is SYDVKM in the germline V gene. The V end lost 3 bases, the J end lost 2 bases, and 11 bases lay between the germline ends. The CDR3 extends over 15 amino acids. This CDR3 reads CASSLMSETKNIQYF. The CDR3 DNA follows: TGTGCCAGCAGTTTGATGTCGGAGACCAAAAACATTCAGTACTTC.

The table lists this clonotype with a few counts. The chain is built from TRBV6-2 or TRBV6-3 and TRBJ2-1, with a possible D match to TRBD2 (6 bases). The length of the CDR3 is 17 residues. V dropped 3 bases and J dropped 0 bases, with 15 bases sitting between them. Germline loops: CDR1 MNHEY, CDR2 SVGEGT. In nucleotides, the CDR3 is TGTGCCAGCAGTTATATTAGCGGTCAAAGCTCCTACAATGAGCAGTTCTTC. It yields the protein CASSYISGQSSYNEQFF.

On this clonotype: This may come from a read error, since a much larger clone is one base off. This sequence joins TRBV7-3 and TRBJ2-3, with TRBD2 identical over 8 bases. Germline V gene sequence: CDR1 SGHTA, CDR2 FQGTGA. The length of the CDR3 is 15 residues. CDR3 sequence (DNA): TGTGCCAGCAGCTCTGGGACTAGAGACACAGATACGGAGTATTTT. This translates into CASSSGTRDTDTEYF.

This clonotype was seen at least ten times. The J gene is TRBJ1-5, the V gene TRBV20-1, with TRBD1 matching over 8 bases. From germline, CDR1 is DFQATT and CDR2 SNEGSKA (reference sequence). V lost 3 bases, J lost 7 bases, and 11 bases stayed unmatched. The CDR3 sequence is 15 residues long. CDR3 in amino acids: CSASHGTGPGQPQHF. The CDR3 DNA reads TGCAGTGCTAGTCATGGGACAGGACCGGGGCAGCCCCAGCATTTT.

The gene calls are TRBV28 and TRBJ2-2, with D possibly being TRBD1 (6 bases). Germline CDR1 reads MDHEN; CDR2 reads SYDVKM. The CDR3 covers 15 residues. Trimming pared 3 bases from V and 4 bases from J, leaving 12 bases between. The CDR3 region is CASSLAGAGTGELFF. The CDR3 DNA sequence: TGTGCCAGCAGTTTGGCAGGGGCGGGCACCGGGGAGCTGTTTTTT.

This rearrangement joins TRBV20-1 to TRBJ1-2; the match to TRBD1 covers 11 bases. This CDR3 has 12 amino acids. CDR1 DFQATT and CDR2 SNEGSKA come from the germline V gene (reference sequence). The J segment lost 7 bases and the V segment lost 5 bases, leaving 3 bases of the junction unmatched. The CDR3 bases are TGCAGTGCTGAGGACAGGGGGCCTGGCTACACCTTC. It encodes CSAEDRGPGYTF.

This clonotype was seen repeatedly, ten times or more. This chain's CDR3 is CSARVFGNSPLHF. The CDR3 nucleotides are TGCAGTGCTAGGGTCTTCGGGAATTCACCCCTCCACTTT. The chain combines TRBV20-1 with TRBJ1-6, with D unclear. V lost 3 bases and J lost 7, with 10 bases in between. CDR1 DFQATT and CDR2 SNEGSKA come from the germline V gene (reference sequence). This CDR3 spans 13 amino acids.

This clonotype has ten or more counts. J is TRBJ2-7 and V is TRBV28, with D perhaps TRBD1 (5 bases). V was pared by 2 bases and J by 3 bases, with 11 bases between. There are 14 residues in the CDR3. Germline lookup yields CDR1 MDHEN and CDR2 SYDVKM. The CDR3 DNA follows: TGTGCCAGCAGTTTACCCAGGGAACTCTACGAGCAGTACTTC. Translating it yields CASSLPRELYEQYF.

This clonotype was counted between two and nine times. The CDR3 spells CASSDSTGGRTEAFF. Written as DNA, the CDR3 is TGTGCCAGCAGTGACTCGACAGGGGGACGTACTGAAGCTTTCTTT. V gene TRBV6-4 combines with J gene TRBJ1-1; TRBD1 agrees at 9 bases. Germline assignment: CDR1 MRHNA and CDR2 SNTAGT. J lost 5 bases, V lost 0 bases, and 4 bases had no gene match. The CDR3 is 15 amino acids.

This clonotype occurred many times. The CDR3, as DNA: TGTGCCAGCAGTTGGGACAGTTATTCCCTCCACTTT. Translated, it gives CASSWDSYSLHF. The chain has TRBV12-3 or TRBV12-4 and TRBJ1-6; 7 bases fit TRBD1. The CDR3 covers 12 residues. V gave up 4 bases and J gave up 14 bases; unmatched junction bases: 5.

The sample holds many counts of this clonotype. The genes are TRBV2 and TRBJ1-1; D call uncertain. CDR1 SNHLY and CDR2 FYNNEI come from the germline V gene. The CDR3 has 12 amino acids. V was shortened by 5 bases and J by 11 bases, with 15 bases between the two germline ends. The CDR3 spells CASSSPGLMAFF. CDR3 DNA: TGTGCCAGCAGTTCCCCCGGCCTCATGGCTTTCTTT.

The rearrangement links TRBV28 to TRBJ1-2; D ambiguous. This CDR3 comprises 12 residues. Germline CDR1 MDHEN, CDR2 SYDVKM. Between the trimmed V and J ends, which lost 3 bases and 4 bases, there was a span of 6 bases. CDR3 amino acids: CASSLQVYGYTF. The CDR3, as DNA: TGTGCCAGCAGTTTGCAGGTCTATGGCTACACCTTC.

This clonotype appeared a few times. The chain combines TRBV7-9 with TRBJ1-2; no firm D call. The V gene lost 1 base and the J gene lost 2 bases, with 17 bases spanning the gap. This CDR3 has 17 residues. Germline assignment: CDR1 SEHNR and CDR2 FQNEAQ (reference sequence). CDR3 bases: TGTGCCAGCAGCTTAGTCGGTACGGCCCGCGGAAACTATGGCTACACCTTC. Its translation is CASSLVGTARGNYGYTF. Supplemented by reference TRBV7-9 and TRBJ1-2, the full variable domain reads DTGVSQNPRHKITKRGQNVTFRCDPISEHNRLYWYRQTLGQGPEFLTYFQNEAQLEKSRLLSDRFSAERPKGSFSTLEIQRTEQGDSAMYLCASSLVGTARGNYGYTFGSGTRLTVV.

This clonotype was found many times. J is TRBJ1-5 and V is TRBV24-1; TRBD1 might be the D (6 bases). Trimming left V 7 bases short and J 1 base short, with 13 bases between. CDR3 size: 15 residues. CDR1 KGHDR and CDR2 SFDVKD come from the germline V gene. CDR3 nucleotide sequence: TGTGCCACCAGCACTACAGGGCCCAGCAATCAGCCCCAGCATTTT. Translating gives CATSTTGPSNQPQHF.

This clonotype was counted between two and nine times. This chain uses TRBV7-8 with TRBJ2-2; 10 bases are shared with TRBD2. Trimming took 1 base from V and 17 from J; bases not matched to a gene: 4. CDR1 is SGHVS and CDR2 is FQNEAQ in the germline V gene. The CDR3 loop spans 12 amino acids. CDR3 in DNA: TGTGCCAGCAGCTTAGGCGGGACTAGCGAATTTTTT. Amino acids: CASSLGGTSEFF.

The chain is built from TRBV28 and TRBJ1-2; 8 nucleotides line up with TRBD1. Germline values: CDR1 MDHEN, CDR2 SYDVKM. V dropped 4 bases and J dropped 3; count of bases not matched to a gene: 7. The CDR3 contains 15 residues. CDR3 coding DNA: TGTGCCAGCAGTTCACAGGGGGTAGGGCACTATGGCTACACCTTC. The encoded protein is CASSSQGVGHYGYTF.

V usage is TRBV7-6 and J usage is TRBJ2-1, with 13 positions matching TRBD2. The CDR3 is made up of 15 amino acids. Germline-derived CDR1 and CDR2 are SGHVS and FNYEAQ. The junction had 2 bases not matched to a gene; V was cut back by 5 bases and J by 4 bases. Here the CDR3 reads CASSKGLAGYNEQFF. The CDR3 DNA sequence: TGTGCCAGCAGCAAGGGACTAGCGGGGTACAATGAGCAGTTCTTC. The entire variable domain, with the rest obtained from reference TRBV7-6 and TRBJ2-1, is as follows: GAGVSQSPRYKVTKRGQDVALRCDPISGHVSLYWYRQALGQGPEFLTYFNYEAQQDKSGLPNDRFSAERPEGSISTLTIQRTEQRDSAMYRCASSKGLAGYNEQFFGPGTRLTVL.